These 25 T cell receptor beta chains originate from one sample sequenced in a study of cytomegalovirus exposure and HLA in healthy donors. The repertoire was sequenced with immunoSEQ multiplex PCR; TCRdb's copy has only in-frame clones and lacks some. This sample yields about 160,000 clones, of which around nine tenths are seen a single time; under 3% belongs to the top ten. Sequences were obtained from PBMCs. Receptor source: a man younger than 30 in good health and CMV-seronegative.

Only a few counts were recorded for this clone. The chain couples TRBV6-5 to TRBJ1-2; D not certain. Trimming stripped 6 bases from V and 4 bases from J, with 9 bases between. CDR3 length: 12 residues. CDR1 and CDR2 (germline): MNHEY, SVGAGI. CDR3 loop: CASSPDFYGYTF. As DNA, the CDR3 is TGTGCCAGCAGCCCAGACTTCTATGGCTACACCTTC.

V and J are TRBV7-9 and TRBJ1-2; D gene uncertain. Germline-derived CDR1 and CDR2 are SEHNR and FQNEAQ (reference sequence). V shed 2 bases and J shed 7 bases, with 14 bases lying between them. CDR3 length: 14 amino acids. As DNA, the CDR3 is TGTGCCAGCAGCTTACGCCCCGCCGGGAGTGGCTACACCTTC. It is translated as CASSLRPAGSGYTF. The full variable domain, its missing parts supplied by reference TRBV7-9 and TRBJ1-2, is DTGVSQNPRHKITKRGQNVTFRCDPISEHNRLYWYRQTLGQGPEFLTYFQNEAQLEKSRLLSDRFSAERPKGSFSTLEIQRTEQGDSAMYLCASSLRPAGSGYTFGSGTRLTVV.

The chain combines TRBV29-1 with TRBJ2-3; TRBD1 matches 8 bases. CDR3 length: 13 residues. The V segment lost 4 bases and the J segment 2 bases; nucleotides outside the gene matches: 2. Germline assignment: CDR1 SQVTM and CDR2 ANQGSEA. Here the CDR3 reads CSVAGQVTDTQYF. The CDR3 DNA reads TGCAGCGTTGCGGGACAGGTCACAGATACGCAGTATTTT.

V usage is TRBV2 and J usage is TRBJ2-5, with 7 bases that match TRBD1. The J segment lost 5 bases and the V segment lost 4 bases, leaving 7 bases of the junction unmatched. This CDR3 is 14 amino acids long. Per the germline V gene, CDR1 is SNHLY and CDR2 is FYNNEI. The CDR3 loop reads CASSVPGGRETQYF. The CDR3 DNA follows: TGTGCCAGCAGTGTGCCAGGGGGTAGGGAGACCCAGTACTTC.

The V call is TRBV10-1, the J call TRBJ2-2; D remains unclear. V dropped 8 bases and J dropped 3 bases, with 13 bases sitting between them. The CDR3 consists of 14 residues. In germline, CDR1 is WNHNN, CDR2 SYGVQD (reference sequence). CDR3 nucleotide sequence: TGCGCCAGCCGTGTGGCAGAACACACCGGGGAGCTGTTTTTT. Its translation is CASRVAEHTGELFF.

The sample holds one count of this clone. V gene TRBV13 combines with J gene TRBJ2-3; 9 bases fit TRBD2. Germline values: CDR1 PRHDT, CDR2 FYEKMQ (reference sequence). The CDR3 runs 16 residues. V lost 5 bases to trimming and J lost 4 bases; unmatched junction nucleotides: 10. The CDR3 here is CASSPRGLALADTQYF. The CDR3 bases are TGTGCCAGCAGCCCTAGGGGACTAGCTCTTGCAGATACGCAGTATTTT.

This clone was seen only once. This chain links TRBV28 with TRBJ1-5; 9 positions match TRBD1. The germline V gene encodes CDR1 MDHEN and CDR2 SYDVKM. CDR3 length equals 15 residues. J gave up 6 bases and V 5 bases, and 8 bases lay outside the gene matches. The CDR3 DNA is TGTGCCAGCAGTACGGGACAGGGTAAGAGTCAGCCCCAGCATTTT. Its translation is CASSTGQGKSQPQHF. The whole variable domain, remainder taken from reference TRBV28 and TRBJ1-5, is DVKVTQSSRYLVKRTGEKVFLECVQDMDHENMFWYRQDPGLGLRLIYFSYDVKMKEKGDIPEGYSVSREKKERFSLILESASTNQTSMYLCASSTGQGKSQPQHFGDGTRLSIL.

The count of this clone is one. The chain uses TRBV19 and TRBJ1-6; D gene uncertain. The V end was cut by 5 bases, the J end by 4 bases, with 15 bases between. Germline loops: CDR1 LNHDA, CDR2 SQIVND (reference sequence). The CDR3 has 16 amino acids. CDR3 in amino acids: CASSGRLVAYNSPLHF. The CDR3, as DNA: TGTGCCAGTAGTGGTCGCTTAGTAGCGTATAATTCACCCCTCCACTTT.

The chain has TRBV5-5 and TRBJ2-1, with 7 bases fitting TRBD2. CDR1 and CDR2 (germline): SGHKS, YYEKEE (reference sequence). V lost 2 bases and J lost 5; bases outside the gene matches: 7. The CDR3 contains 15 residues. The CDR3 spells CASSFGRGADNEQFF. CDR3 coding DNA: TGTGCCAGCAGCTTTGGGAGGGGCGCGGACAATGAGCAGTTCTTC.

The chain joins TRBV5-4 to TRBJ2-1, with 13 bases that match TRBD2. The CDR3 consists of 16 residues. The germline gives CDR1 SGHNT, CDR2 YYREEE (reference sequence). Trimming cost V 2 bases and J 8 bases; bases outside gene matches: 7. The CDR3 bases are TGTGCCAGCAGCTTTCGGACTAGCGGGGGAATTGATGAGCAGTTCTTC. This sequence encodes CASSFRTSGGIDEQFF.

This clone was recorded only once. The chain employs TRBV7-8 and TRBJ2-4; perhaps TRBD1 as D (6 bases). The V end lost 5 bases, the J end lost 8 bases, and 19 bases lay between the germline ends. CDR3 length: 15 residues. Germline loops: CDR1 SGHVS, CDR2 FQNEAQ. As DNA, the CDR3 is TGTGCCAGCAGCCTATCGGACAGCGCTAGGTACATTCAGTACTTC. Amino acids: CASSLSDSARYIQYF.

This clone was detected a few times. This chain uses TRBV30 with TRBJ1-2; weak D call: TRBD1 (6 bases). This CDR3 contains 17 residues. Germline CDR1 GTSNPN, CDR2 SVGIG (reference sequence). V was trimmed by 1 base and J by 3 bases, leaving 21 bases between them. In DNA, the CDR3 is TGTGCCTGGAGTGGGACCCGGGAGGCAGGGGAAGACTATGGCTACACCTTC. Amino acid sequence: CAWSGTREAGEDYGYTF.

This sequence joins TRBV19 and TRBJ2-2; 7 nucleotides line up with TRBD1. CDR1 and CDR2 from the germline V gene are LNHDA and SQIVND (reference sequence). This CDR3 spans 18 amino acids. J lost 9 bases, V lost 1 base, and 17 bases had no gene match. The CDR3 sequence is CASSIVVVWDSMGRELFF. CDR3 coding DNA: TGTGCCAGTAGTATAGTTGTCGTGTGGGACAGTATGGGTCGGGAGCTGTTTTTT.

To note about this clone: Its ends do not fully match the called genes, so a read error is possible. V gene TRBV7-7 combines with J gene TRBJ2-5; D gene uncertain. The CDR3 spans 13 residues. CDR1 and CDR2 (germline): SSHAT, FNYEAQ (reference sequence). DNA for the CDR3: TGTGCTAGCAGCTTAGGAGCCCGCGAGACCCAGTACTTC. It specifies CASSLGARETQYF. The whole variable domain, filled in from reference TRBV7-7 and TRBJ2-5, reads GAGVSQSPRYKVTKRGQDVTLRCDPISSHATLYWYQQALGQGPEFLTYFNYEAQPDKSGLPSDRFSAERPEGSISTLTIQRTEQRDSAMYRCASSLGARETQYFGPGTRLLVL.

The chain recombines TRBV7-2 with TRBJ2-3, with D possibly TRBD1 on 6 matching bases. V shed 6 bases and J shed 1 base, with 17 bases lying between them. Germline CDR1 SGHTA, CDR2 FQGNSA. The CDR3 spans 16 residues. This CDR3 is CASSPKGQGGTDTQYF. The CDR3 DNA is TGTGCCAGCAGTCCCAAGGGACAAGGCGGCACAGATACGCAGTATTTT.

The chain joins TRBV5-1 to TRBJ2-7; 12 nucleotides align to TRBD2. V shed 0 bases, J shed 3 bases, and the junction held 1 base outside the gene matches. The germline V gene has CDR1 SGHRS and CDR2 YFSETQ. This CDR3 has 15 residues. CDR3 in amino acids: CASSLGTSGIYEQYV. DNA for the CDR3: TGCGCCAGCAGCTTGGGGACTAGCGGGATCTACGAGCAGTACGTC.

This clone was seen a few times. The chain is built from TRBV7-8 and TRBJ2-7, with D possibly TRBD1 on 6 matching bases. The CDR3 covers 14 residues. CDR1 and CDR2 (germline): SGHVS, FQNEAQ. With 5 bases removed from V and 7 bases from J, the gap between germline ends came to 18 bases. The CDR3 DNA reads as TGTGCCAGCAGCCCTCAAATTACAGGGCGAGAGCAGTACGTC. This translates into CASSPQITGREQYV.

The chain carries TRBV27 and TRBJ1-5, with 10 bases that match TRBD1. CDR3 size: 15 residues. Germline CDR1 is MNHEY and CDR2 is SMNVEV (reference sequence). V shed 6 bases, J shed 6 bases, and the junction held 8 bases outside the gene matches. This CDR3 reads CASRGDRGPSQPQHF. CDR3 bases: TGTGCCAGCAGGGGGGACAGGGGCCCAAGTCAGCCCCAGCATTTT.

The chain carries TRBV6-5 and TRBJ2-1; D might be TRBD2 (6 bases). Germline CDR1 reads MNHEY; CDR2 reads SVGAGI. Trimming took off 2 bases at V and 10 bases at J, with 12 bases between the two ends. The CDR3 runs 13 residues. CDR3 in amino acids: CASSYLLSGEQFF. The CDR3 DNA reads TGTGCCAGCAGTTACCTACTTAGCGGAGAGCAGTTCTTC.

This clone was seen a single time. The rearrangement joins TRBV27 to TRBJ1-1, with 7 positions matching TRBD1. With 8 bases clipped from V and 4 bases from J, the junction kept 10 bases outside the gene matches. The germline CDR1 and CDR2 sequences are MNHEY and SMNVEV (reference sequence). The CDR3 extends over 14 amino acids. CDR3 sequence: CASRAYRGATEAFF. Here the CDR3 DNA reads TGTGCCAGCCGAGCGTACAGGGGCGCCACTGAAGCTTTCTTT.

The V call is TRBV18, the J call TRBJ2-7; a weak D match, TRBD2 (5 bases). CDR3 size: 16 residues. Trimming left V 0 bases short and J 3 bases short, with 15 bases between. The germline V gene encodes CDR1 KGHSH and CDR2 LQKENI. For the CDR3, the DNA is TGTGCCAGCTCACCACCGGTGCCACTGGGGAGCTACGAGCAGTACTTC. Encoded protein: CASSPPVPLGSYEQYF.

The chain joins TRBV9 to TRBJ2-7, with D perhaps TRBD2 (6 bases). V dropped 4 bases and J dropped 0 bases, with 11 bases sitting between them. The CDR3 consists of 14 residues. Germline values: CDR1 SGDLS, CDR2 YYNGEE. The CDR3 sequence is CASSSRLGSYEQYF. CDR3 nucleotides: TGTGCCAGCAGCTCCAGACTAGGCTCCTACGAGCAGTACTTC.

The V gene is TRBV11-1, the J gene TRBJ1-1; a weak D match, TRBD1 (6 bases). Germline CDR1 reads SGHAT; CDR2 reads FQDESV (reference sequence). V lost 4 bases and J 4 bases, leaving 13 bases between the germline ends. The CDR3 has 14 amino acids. The CDR3 is CASSSTGTPTEAFF. CDR3 DNA: TGTGCCAGCAGCTCTACCGGGACACCCACTGAAGCTTTCTTT.

The chain carries TRBV28 and TRBJ2-1; 11 nucleotides line up with TRBD2. Per germline, CDR1 MDHEN and CDR2 SYDVKM. The CDR3 length is 21 residues. Germline trimming cut 7 bases from V and 0 bases from J; bases unmatched to any gene: 20. As DNA, the CDR3 is TGTGCCAGCACCCTACGGGCTCTAGCGGGAGGCGCCGCGAGCTCCTACAATGAGCAGTTCTTC. Its protein is CASTLRALAGGAASSYNEQFF.

DNA of the CDR3: TGTGCCAGTAGTATTTTGGCAGTCGATGGCTACACCTTC. The encoded protein is CASSILAVDGYTF. The chain uses TRBV19 and TRBJ1-2; no definite D call. The CDR3 has 13 amino acids. The germline V gene encodes CDR1 LNHDA and CDR2 SQIVND (reference sequence). The ends were cut back, 3 bases at V and 6 bases at J, with 11 bases in the middle.